Below, 15 T cell receptor beta chains from the same sample are listed, as sequenced in a study of OX40 agonist ivuxolimab in advanced cancers. Measured with immunoSEQ multiplex PCR; TCRdb has only the in-frame clones, and not every one. The table includes 50,000 to 85,000 clones, roughly 87% detected once. Sequenced material: CD4+ or CD8+ T cells sorted from blood, taken in a trial of the OX40 agonist ivuxolimab. The receptors originated from an adult with an advanced solid tumor such as melanoma, head and neck, liver or kidney cancer.

The chain uses TRBV7-2 and TRBJ1-5; no clear D. V gave up 1 base and J gave up 1 base, with 8 bases separating them. The length of the CDR3 is 15 residues. Germline-derived CDR1 and CDR2 are SGHTA and FQGNSA. CDR3 in DNA: TGTGCCAGCAGCTTAGAGGGTAAGAGCAATCAGCCCCAGCATTTT. Protein product: CASSLEGKSNQPQHF.

This clone was observed many times. The chain links TRBV5-4 to TRBJ2-1; no firm D call. The CDR3 is made up of 16 amino acids. Trimming took 0 bases from V and 4 from J, leaving 14 bases between them. Germline V gene lookup returns CDR1 SGHNT and CDR2 YYREEE (reference sequence). Written as DNA, the CDR3 is TGTGCCAGCAGCTTGGACGTGGGGTCATCTTACAATGAGCAGTTCTTC. It specifies CASSLDVGSSYNEQFF.

V and J are TRBV7-2 and TRBJ2-7; tentative D call: TRBD1 (6 bases). The germline CDR1 and CDR2 sequences are SGHTA and FQGNSA. This CDR3 region has 14 residues. V dropped 2 bases and J dropped 2 bases, with 10 bases sitting between them. The CDR3 here is CASSLQGQAYEQYF. CDR3 nucleotides: TGTGCCAGCAGCTTACAGGGGCAAGCCTACGAGCAGTACTTC.

The gene calls are TRBV5-1 and TRBJ2-7; D gene unclear. V shed 0 bases and J shed 2 bases, with 9 bases lying between them. Germline V gene data show CDR1 as SGHRS and CDR2 as YFSETQ. The CDR3 has 14 residues. For the CDR3, the DNA is TGCGCCAGCAGCTTGGGTCGAAAAACCTACGAGCAGTACTTC. It yields the protein CASSLGRKTYEQYF.

This chain connects TRBV11-3 to TRBJ1-1; 8 bases are shared with TRBD1. From germline, CDR1 is SGHNT and CDR2 YENEEA. The CDR3 is 15 residues long. With V trimmed by 4 bases and J by 1 base, 5 bases remained unmatched. Written as DNA, the CDR3 is TGTGCCAGCAGCTCCCGTGGGACAGGGAACACTGAAGCTTTCTTT. Translation gives CASSSRGTGNTEAFF. The full variable domain, its missing parts supplied by reference TRBV11-3 and TRBJ1-1, is EAGVVQSPRYKIIEKKQPVAFWCNPISGHNTLYWYLQNLGQGPELLIRYENEEAVDDSQLPKDRFSAERLKGVDSTLKIQPAELGDSAVYLCASSSRGTGNTEAFFGQGTRLTVV.

J is TRBJ2-3 and V is TRBV7-3; unclear D gene. The CDR3 covers 15 residues. Germline V gene sequence: CDR1 SGHTA, CDR2 FQGTGA. The germline V and J ends were trimmed by 5 bases and 5 bases, with 17 bases remaining between them. The CDR3 here is CASSPNLGLEDTQYF. The CDR3 nucleotides are TGTGCCAGCAGCCCCAATTTAGGCCTAGAAGATACGCAGTATTTT.

By share, this clone ranks as medium-sized (0.01 to 0.1%). This chain links TRBV5-5 with TRBJ1-2, with D perhaps matching TRBD1 (6 bases). Germline V gene sequence: CDR1 SGHKS, CDR2 YYEKEE (reference sequence). V was cut by 4 bases and J by 8 bases, with 18 bases left in between. This CDR3 region has 14 residues. The CDR3 DNA reads TGTGCCAGCAGCCTGACACTACAGGGCGGCGGCTACACCTTC. Amino acid sequence: CASSLTLQGGGYTF.

The chain carries TRBV21-1 and TRBJ2-3; the D segment call TRBD1 is taken from the table without a DNA check. TRBV21-1 is described as a pseudogene. This CDR3 comprises 12 residues. The CDR3 here is CASRVQRDTQYF. CDR3 nucleotides: TGTGCCAGCAGGGTACAGAGAGATACGCAGTATTTT.

J is TRBJ1-3 and V is TRBV6-5, with D unclear. CDR3 size: 13 residues. CDR1 and CDR2 from the germline V gene are MNHEY and SVGAGI. The V end lost 10 bases, the J end lost 0 bases, and 10 bases lay between the germline ends. CDR3 sequence (DNA): TGTGCCATCAGGCAGCCCTCTGGAAACACCATATATTTT. It is translated as CAIRQPSGNTIYF.

This clone counts as medium-sized (0.01 to 0.1%). Other nucleotide sequences from this sample produce the same CDR3. This chain connects TRBV5-1 to TRBJ1-4; TRBD1 matches at 7 bases. The CDR3 extends over 15 amino acids. J lost 5 bases, V lost 0 bases, and 4 bases had no gene match. Germline CDR1 is SGHRS and CDR2 is YFSETQ. The CDR3 bases are TGCGCCAGCAGCTTGGAAGGGGGCGCGAATGAAAAACTGTTTTTT. This translates into CASSLEGGANEKLFF.

The chain combines TRBV19 with TRBJ1-2; D uncertain. The length of the CDR3 is 13 residues. The V end lost 8 bases, the J end lost 4 bases, and 14 bases lay between the germline ends. Germline assignment: CDR1 LNHDA and CDR2 SQIVND (reference sequence). This CDR3 is CASAKETGYGYTF. The DNA for the CDR3 is TGTGCCAGTGCCAAAGAAACCGGCTATGGCTACACCTTC.

The chain carries TRBV29-1 and TRBJ1-2, with a weak D call TRBD1 (6 bases). The V end lost 7 bases, the J end lost 8 bases, and 26 bases lay between the germline ends. The CDR3 runs to 15 residues. Germline V CDR1 and CDR2: SQVTM, ANQGSEA. The CDR3 region has the DNA TGCAGCGGCGGGGAGGGCGGGGGCGCGTCGAGGGGCTACACCTTC. This encodes CSGGEGGGASRGYTF.

This chain uses TRBV29-1 with TRBJ2-7, with 12 bases fitting TRBD2. Trimming took 7 bases from V and 3 from J; bases not matched to a gene: 16. Germline CDR1 SQVTM, CDR2 ANQGSEA. The CDR3 is 17 residues long. CDR3 sequence: CSARTVRPSGRDYEQYF. The DNA of the CDR3 is TGCAGCGCCAGGACAGTTCGGCCTAGCGGGAGGGACTACGAGCAGTACTTC.

This chain links TRBV19 with TRBJ2-5, with 10 bases identical to TRBD2. This CDR3 is built from 14 residues. The germline V gene encodes CDR1 LNHDA and CDR2 SQIVND (reference sequence). Trimming at V came to 10 bases and at J to 3 bases, leaving 8 bases not matched to a gene. CDR3 sequence: CATEILAGKETQYF. The CDR3 DNA reads as TGTGCCACCGAAATACTAGCGGGAAAAGAGACCCAGTACTTC.

By sample fraction, this clone is medium-sized. V usage is TRBV12-5 and J usage is TRBJ2-7; D remains unclear. From germline, CDR1 is LGHNT and CDR2 FRNRAP. V shed 7 bases and J shed 2 bases, with 12 bases lying between them. The CDR3 sequence is 13 residues long. CDR3 DNA: TGTGCTAGTGAAAGTCAAAGAACCTACGAGCAGTACTTC. Protein: CASESQRTYEQYF.